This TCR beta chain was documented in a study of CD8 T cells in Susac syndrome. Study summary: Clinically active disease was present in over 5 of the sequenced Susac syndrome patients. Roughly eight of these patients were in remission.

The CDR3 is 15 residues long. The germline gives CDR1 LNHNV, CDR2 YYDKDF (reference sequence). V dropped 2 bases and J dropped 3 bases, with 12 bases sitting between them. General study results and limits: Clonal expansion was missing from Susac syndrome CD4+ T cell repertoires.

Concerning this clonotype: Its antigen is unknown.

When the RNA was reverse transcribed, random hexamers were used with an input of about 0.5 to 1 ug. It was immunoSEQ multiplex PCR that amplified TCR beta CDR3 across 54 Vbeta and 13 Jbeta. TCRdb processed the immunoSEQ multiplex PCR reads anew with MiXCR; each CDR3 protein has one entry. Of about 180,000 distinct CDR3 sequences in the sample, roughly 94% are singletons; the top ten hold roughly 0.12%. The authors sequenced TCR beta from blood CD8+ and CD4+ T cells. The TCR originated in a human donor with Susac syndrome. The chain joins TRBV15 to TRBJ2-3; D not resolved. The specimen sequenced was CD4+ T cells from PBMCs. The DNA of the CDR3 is TGTGCCACCAGCAGACTACTATCTCGAACAGATACGCAGTATTTT. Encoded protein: CATSRLLSRTDTQYF.